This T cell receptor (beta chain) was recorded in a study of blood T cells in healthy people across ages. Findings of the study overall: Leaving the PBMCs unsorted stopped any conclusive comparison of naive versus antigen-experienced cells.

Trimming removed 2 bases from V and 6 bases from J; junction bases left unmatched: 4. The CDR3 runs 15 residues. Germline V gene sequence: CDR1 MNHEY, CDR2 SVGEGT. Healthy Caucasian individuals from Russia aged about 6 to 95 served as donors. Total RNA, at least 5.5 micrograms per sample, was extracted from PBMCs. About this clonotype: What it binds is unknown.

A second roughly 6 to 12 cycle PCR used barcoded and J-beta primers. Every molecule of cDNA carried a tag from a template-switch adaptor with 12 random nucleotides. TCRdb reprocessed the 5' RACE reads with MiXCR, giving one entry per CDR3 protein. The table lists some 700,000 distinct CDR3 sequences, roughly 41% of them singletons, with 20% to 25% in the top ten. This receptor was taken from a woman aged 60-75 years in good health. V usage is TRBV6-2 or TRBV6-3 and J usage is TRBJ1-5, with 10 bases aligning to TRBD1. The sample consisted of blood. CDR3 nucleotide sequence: TGTGCCAGCAGTTACGGACAGGGGGGAGGTCAGCCCCAGCATTTT. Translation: CASSYGQGGGQPQHF.